This is a list of T cell receptor beta chains from one sample in a study of CD8 T cells in ankylosing spondylitis. MiXCR, applied by TCRdb to the 5' RACE reads, yields one record per CDR3 protein. The table includes nearly 350,000 distinct CDR3 sequences, roughly 15% detected once. The sequenced material came from blood, either unsorted or a sorted T cell fraction (not recorded which). All receptors derive from a male donor with ankylosing spondylitis or in good health (not recorded which). Each CDR3 is given with its conserved first and last residue. The order of the fields is J gene, D gene, V gene, CDR3 protein, CDR3 DNA. The D gene is left open where the match is weak.

J gene: TRBJ1-2; D gene: NA; V gene: TRBV6-2/TRBV6-3; CDR3 protein: CASSYFLYGYTF; CDR3 DNA: TGTGCCAGCAGTTACTTCCTCTATGGCTACACCTTC
J gene: TRBJ2-2; D gene: TRBD2; V gene: TRBV2; CDR3 protein: CASSPPGLGVGELFF; CDR3 DNA: TGTGCCAGCAGTCCGCCGGGACTAGGTGTTGGGGAGCTGTTTTTT